This T cell receptor beta chain was recovered during a study of cytomegalovirus exposure and HLA in healthy donors (dated by TCRdb to about 2017). Regarding the complete study: An earlier analysis of 587 of the donors reported about 300 Gb of sequence data and 95 million to 130 million unique TCR beta sequences obtained from 180 million or so T cells. The genetic ancestry cluster associated with self-reported Caucasian donors included approximately 85% of the roughly 380 genotyped donors. High-throughput TCR immunosequencing, statistical association of individual TCRs with disease status, and machine learning were combined to predict cytomegalovirus infection status. Because of strong linkage in the cohort, four or five DR-DQ haplotypes were treated as single units for association and clustering. The study aimed to test whether cataloging public T cell receptors could reveal signatures of past pathogen exposure. To decide whether each TCR beta V gene segment behaved as functional or pseudogenic, an earlier analysis of approximately 600 of the donors relied on high-throughput TCR beta sequencing. The study profiled the T cell repertoires of some 610 subjects by immunosequencing and related them to cytomegalovirus serostatus. Alongside the repertoire data, information on donor age, sex, ethnicity and CMV serostatus was compiled. In a later analysis, previously published TCR beta repertoires from 600 to 850 donors were re-analyzed and high-resolution HLA genotyping was added so that TCR occurrence patterns could be studied. Approximately 300 gigabases of sequencing data and around 90 million unique TCR sequences made up an early release that covered approximately 620 HLA-typed donors. Typing coverage differed by locus: A, B, C, DRB1 and DQB1 were typed in roughly 629-640 donors, DQA1 in 500 to 550, DPA1 in around 610, and DPB1 in around 440. The later analysis used no new phenotypic data to find candidate immune exposures, relying instead on TCR beta sequences and their occurrence across donors. HLA typing included class I and class II loci at four-digit resolution. Genome-wide SNP genotypes for about 55% of the roughly 670 donors were used in a later genetic analysis, which treated that subset as a discovery cohort. All discovery cohort repertoires had been generated on a single sequencing platform. In addition to the first cohort of 650 to 800 subjects, a separate validation cohort of 120 different subjects was used. Among roughly 400 genotyped donors of the cohort, an average of approximately 240,000 unique TCR beta nucleotide sequences was sequenced per donor, of which roughly 17% were non-productive.

As concerns this clone: Its antigen is unknown. No base-level quality is on record; no much larger clone is a single base apart.

Summary of the overall study and its limitations: A total of fewer than 200 TCR beta chains were listed by the study as associated with cytomegalovirus. A later analysis found that HLA-associated TCR beta chains were more clonally expanded and had lower generation probabilities than equally common non-associated chains. An association between a missense DCLRE1C variant and V-gene and J-gene trimming of TCR beta chains was found in a later genetic analysis and replicated in an independent cohort. A further reported finding was that TCR beta sequences accurately predicted the HLA-A and HLA-B alleles for most subjects in the first cohort. For the cohort, immune exposure information was limited to CMV serostatus. An earlier analysis of 587 of the donors showed that most TCR beta V segments appeared in productive rearrangements either about 90% or about 30% of the time, which broadly matched IMGT annotations. Only TCR beta chains were sequenced in this cohort, and the absence of alpha or paired-chain data limited detectable features. Compared with the approximately 720-donor mean, donors in an Asian-associated ancestry cluster had fewer N-insertions in productive TCRs, according to a later genetic analysis. Roughly uniform sequencing depth across donors was assumed in presence/absence analyses, although this assumption may not hold. When HLA alleles, especially DR and DQ, strongly co-occurred, attributing TCR associations to individual alleles was difficult. A later analysis found that most CMV-associated TCR beta chains appeared HLA-restricted, with HLA associations seemingly driven largely by CMV exposure. A later analysis found that TCR association rates varied across HLA loci, with DRB1 alleles showing the most associated TCRs and HLA-C alleles the fewest. Because some donors lacked HLA typing at each locus, the association tests relied only on the typed subset. Linkage disequilibrium might explain the correlated functional status among segregating V segments, but an unknown experimental factor could not be excluded. Around 16 rarely observed V segments, including chromosome 9 orphons, were excluded from the earlier analysis of some 590 of the donors because counts were too low. Most TCR sequences were seen in very few donors, while some public TCRs were found in many individuals. Cytomegalovirus status was reported to be diagnosed by the classifier with high specificity and sensitivity in both the original and validation cohorts. A few of the identified cytomegalovirus-associated TCR beta chains were confirmed in vitro to be specific for cytomegalovirus antigens. A later analysis reported that several top co-occurrence clusters appeared linked to parvovirus B19, influenza, CMV and Epstein-Barr virus. The authors suggested that the approach could potentially be generalized to other disease states and immunological phenotypes. A cluster of highly shared sequence variants was judged likely to be a technical artifact of the sequencing pipeline. Specific HLA alleles were associated with 18,000 or so TCR beta sequences at a false discovery rate of 0.05 in a later analysis.

Library prep was done by the immunoSEQ multiplex PCR assay. For the multiplex PCR, a mixture combining 60 forward primers for TCR Vbeta segments and 13 reverse primers for TCR Jbeta segments was used. The CDR3 region of rearranged TCR beta genes was amplified from genomic DNA with a multiplex PCR assay. The Illumina HiSeq System was used to sequence the amplified TCR beta libraries as 87-base-pair reads. In the authors' own workflow: A later analysis tallied some 79 million unique TCR beta chains across the 550 to 850 repertoires, and about 12 million of those chains were shared by two or more donors. Raw reads were error-corrected and collapsed into unique sequences by a nearest-neighbor algorithm in which closely related sequences were merged to remove PCR and sequencing errors. Alignment of CDR3 sequences to IMGT reference sequences was used to assign V, D and J gene segments. For a sequence to be retained, a match of at least six nucleotides was required to both a V gene segment and a J gene segment. A rearrangement was called productive if the CDR3 had no stop codons and remained in frame with V and J, and every other rearrangement was called non-productive. Following IMGT convention, CDR3 was defined as the stretch from the second conserved V-encoded cysteine up to the conserved J-encoded phenylalanine. Sequences without an unambiguous match to a single V gene segment were excluded from the earlier analysis of a few hundred of the donors. An earlier analysis of a few hundred of the donors called V segments functional above 56.7% productive rearrangements and segregating when the between-donor standard deviation exceeded 5%. A statistical classification framework was developed to diagnose cytomegalovirus status using the catalog of TCR beta chain sequences. In a later analysis, V and J genes were assigned by comparing TCR nucleotide sequences against IMGT/GENE-DB human TR gene sequences. A later analysis assigned CDR3 sequences and most-parsimonious VDJ recombination scenarios with the TCRdist pipeline. In a later analysis, every TCR beta chain was defined by the combination of its CDR3 amino acid sequence and its V-gene family, and reads without a unique V-gene family were dropped. As a way to deal with suspected cross-contamination and a sequencing artifact, a later analysis dropped hundreds of nucleotide sequences that were highly shared and had low generation probability. A later analysis calculated a clonal expansion index for each public chain from normalized within-repertoire ranks of inferred template counts. Generation probabilities in a later analysis came from a VDJ recombination model fitted to out-of-frame rearrangements, and those results were checked against IGoR. In a later analysis, hypergeometric tests were used to score TCR-TCR, TCR-HLA and TCR-CMV co-occurrence, with a repertoire-size bias correction applied to TCR pairs. In a later analysis, false discovery rates were estimated by permuting HLA or CMV assignments 20 times. In a later analysis, co-occurring TCRs were grouped using DBSCAN, with TCRdist sequence similarity added in when clustering inside HLA-allele-positive subsets. Repertoires with fewer than 30,000 or more than 120,000 public chains were left out of co-occurrence clustering, as were about 5 repertoires with anomalous nucleotide sharing. TCRdb re-hosts the immuneACCESS table, in-frame sequences only. Its copies lack some clones; in the studies checked, an unresolved V gene accounts for under half of them, and the cause for the rest is not known. V and J calls and clone size are as listed in that table; D and trimming were resolved from the DNA. This sample lists 130,000 to 150,000 clones; 60% to 80% were detected once. Jointly, the top ten make up 6.7% of the sample.

In total, around 600 healthy bone marrow donors made up the cohort. At the time of sampling, every cohort member was nominally healthy, though immune exposures that went unrecorded were likely present. The donor was CMV seropositive and was included in the group of 250 to 350 seropositive cohort members. A peripheral blood sample was collected from each donor, and TCR beta sequencing was performed on peripheral blood mononuclear cells. Genomic DNA was extracted from the blood cell samples with the Qiagen DNeasy Blood Extraction Kit. The origin of this receptor is a woman aged 40 to 49 in good health and CMV-seropositive. Material: PBMCs.

The CDR3 protein is CASSSRGRAEQYF. The nucleotide sequence is given as TGTGCCAGTAGCAGCAGGGGACGGGCGGAGCAGTACTTC. The chain joins TRBV19 to TRBJ2-5; a tentative D match to TRBD1 spans 6 bases. There are 13 amino acids in the CDR3, from cysteine to phenylalanine inclusive. The kept DNA is CDR3 alone, 39 bases in frame from the first base. In the germline V gene (reference sequence), CDR1 corresponds to LNHDA and CDR2 to SQIVND. The trim is 6 bases for V and 11 bases for J, with a gap of 19 bases between the germline ends.